This entry describes one T cell receptor (beta chain). Its specificity is not known. The data were obtained in a study of cytomegalovirus exposure and HLA in healthy donors. Study results and limitations: Accurate prediction of HLA-A and HLA-B alleles (for most subjects) was reportedly achieved from TCR beta sequences. On later analysis, the bulk of CMV-associated TCR beta chains appeared to be HLA-restricted.

The V gene's germline CDR1 is ENHRY and CDR2 SYGVKD. After removal of 0 bases from V and 4 bases from J, the junction contained 18 bases not matched to a gene. CDR3 size: 20 residues. 60 Vbeta and 13 Jbeta primers were used in PCR. TCRdb keeps only in-frame clones here, not all; method: immunoSEQ multiplex PCR. Of about 98,000 clones in the sample, about 80% were seen once. This receptor was taken from a female donor in good health and CMV-seropositive. This chain joins TRBV10-3 and TRBJ1-2; 9 positions agree with TRBD1. The sample comprised PBMCs. CDR3 protein: CAISESDFGQGTPNPYGYTF. For the CDR3, the DNA is TGTGCCATCAGTGAGTCGGATTTCGGACAGGGGACCCCTAACCCCTATGGCTACACCTTC.